These 30 T cell receptor beta chains were sequenced from one sample in a study of T cell responses to AZD1222 COVID-19 vaccine (TCRdb year 2021). In the paper's terms, the time point label means: baseline before first vaccination. The library came from the immunoSEQ multiplex PCR assay. TCRdb limited this immuneACCESS table to in-frame rearrangements with V and J called. A share of clones is missing; checked studies link under half to unresolved V genes, and the rest is unexplained. The sample includes about 99,000 clones, with 75% to 90% observed a single time. The top ten clonotypes cover about 20% of the sample. Sequenced material: peripheral blood, taken on day 0 of AZD1222 vaccination. The source is an adult in good health.

The chain employs TRBV10-3 and TRBJ2-5; 7 positions match TRBD2. The length of the CDR3 is 15 residues. Germline CDR1 ENHRY, CDR2 SYGVKD. V dropped 0 bases and J dropped 5; count of bases not matched to a gene: 6. CDR3 sequence: CAISESTASGETQYF. DNA of the CDR3: TGTGCCATCAGTGAGTCGACGGCTAGCGGCGAGACCCAGTACTTC.

The rearrangement links TRBV3-1 (or the pseudogene TRBV3-2) to TRBJ2-3; weak D call: TRBD2 (5 bases). Germline CDR1 and CDR2: LGHDT and YNNKEL (reference sequence). V gave up 4 bases and J gave up 0 bases, with 11 bases separating them. The CDR3 is 15 amino acids. CDR3 coding DNA: TGTGCCAGCAGCCCGCAGACTACTAGCACAGATACGCAGTATTTT. The encoded protein is CASSPQTTSTDTQYF.

This chain's CDR3 is CASSQDLSYEQYF. The CDR3 DNA reads as TGTGCCAGCAGCCAAGATCTCAGCTACGAGCAGTACTTC. The chain carries TRBV14 and TRBJ2-7, with no clear D. V lost 0 bases and J lost 3, with 6 bases in between. This CDR3 region has 13 residues. Germline V lookup: CDR1 SGHDN, CDR2 FVKESK. Full variable domain (missing parts from reference TRBV14 and TRBJ2-7): EAGVTQFPSHSVIEKGQTVTLRCDPISGHDNLYWYRRVMGKEIKFLLHFVKESKQDESGMPNNRFLAERTGGTYSTLKVQPAELEDSGVYFCASSQDLSYEQYFGPGTRLTVT.

This chain uses TRBV19 with TRBJ1-5; TRBD1 is a possible D gene (5 bases). The CDR3 totals 15 residues. Between the trimmed V and J ends, which lost 6 bases and 2 bases, there was a span of 14 bases. Germline V gives CDR1 LNHDA, CDR2 SQIVND (reference sequence). The CDR3 is CASSPGYDGNQPQHF. The CDR3 bases are TGTGCCAGTAGCCCAGGGTACGACGGCAATCAGCCCCAGCATTTT. Variable domain in full (rest from reference TRBV19 and TRBJ1-5): DGGITQSPKYLFRKEGQNVTLSCEQNLNHDAMYWYRQDPGQGLRLIYYSQIVNDFQKGDIAEGYSVSREKKESFPLTVTSAQKNPTAFYLCASSPGYDGNQPQHFGDGTRLSIL.

V usage is TRBV19 and J usage is TRBJ2-2, with D possibly matching TRBD1 (6 bases). CDR1 is LNHDA and CDR2 is SQIVND in the germline V gene (reference sequence). This CDR3 contains 17 residues. Trimming removed 1 base at V and 3 bases at J, with 15 bases between. The CDR3 bases are TGTGCCAGTAGTATAGCCGATCAGGGGACCCACACCGGGGAGCTGTTTTTT. As protein: CASSIADQGTHTGELFF.

V gene TRBV6-2 or TRBV6-3 combines with J gene TRBJ2-1; D is possibly TRBD2 (7 bases). V shed 3 bases and J shed 12 bases, with 21 bases lying between them. The germline gives CDR1 MNHEY, CDR2 SVGEGT. The CDR3 has 15 residues. CDR3 in DNA: TGTGCCAGCAGTTATGGGGGGGCGGCCTACAAGGGGCAGTTCTTC. It codes for CASSYGGAAYKGQFF.

This sequence joins TRBV7-9 and TRBJ2-7; D call uncertain. Deletions cut 5 bases from V and 2 bases from J, with 10 bases between. The CDR3 spans 13 residues. Germline values: CDR1 SEHNR, CDR2 FQNEAQ (reference sequence). The CDR3 region has the DNA TGTGCCAGCAGCGAGATTCCGACCTACGAGCAGTACTTC. Translated: CASSEIPTYEQYF.

The chain links TRBV18 to TRBJ1-4; weak D call: TRBD1 (6 bases). The CDR3 contains 14 residues. Germline assignment: CDR1 KGHSH and CDR2 LQKENI. V was trimmed by 0 bases and J by 8 bases, leaving 10 bases between them. The CDR3 DNA sequence: TGTGCCAGCTCACCACCGGACAGTAGGGAAAAACTGTTTTTT. Amino acid sequence: CASSPPDSREKLFF.

The chain links TRBV28 to TRBJ1-2, with D hard to call. Trimming pared 5 bases from V and 4 bases from J, leaving 11 bases between. The CDR3 length is 13 residues. Germline values: CDR1 MDHEN, CDR2 SYDVKM. The CDR3 region has the DNA TGTGCCAGCAGTCTCGGGGAATTCTATGGCTACACCTTC. Protein product: CASSLGEFYGYTF.

This chain links TRBV6-6 with TRBJ1-5, with D tentatively TRBD1 (6 bases). V lost 9 bases to trimming and J lost 4 bases, with 16 bases between them. From germline, CDR1 is MNHNY and CDR2 SVGAGI (reference sequence). This CDR3 region has 14 residues. The CDR3, as DNA: TGTGCCAGTACGAATGGGGGGCCTAATCAGCCCCAGCATTTT. Translation: CASTNGGPNQPQHF.

Only a few counts were recorded for this clone. The chain couples TRBV3-1 (or the pseudogene TRBV3-2) to TRBJ1-2; D remains ambiguous. The CDR3 is 15 residues long. Trimming shortened V by 11 bases and J by 2 bases, and 21 bases separated the two germline ends. Germline CDR1 is LGHDT and CDR2 is YNNKEL (reference sequence). CDR3 amino acids: CAHPRTDNLNYGYTF. The CDR3 nucleotides are TGTGCCCACCCGAGAACAGACAATCTCAACTATGGCTACACCTTC.

The chain carries TRBV6-6 and TRBJ2-7; TRBD2 might be the D (6 bases). V lost 6 bases, J lost 5 bases, and 23 bases lay in between. Per the germline V gene, CDR1 is MNHNY and CDR2 is SVGAGI (reference sequence). The CDR3 runs to 16 residues. The CDR3 loop is CASRGRIGSGVNEQYF. The DNA for the CDR3 is TGTGCCAGCAGAGGGAGGATCGGTTCTGGGGTCAACGAGCAGTACTTC.

This chain links TRBV11-2 with TRBJ1-6; D is possibly TRBD1 (5 bases). V was cut by 1 base and J by 9 bases, with 16 bases left in between. The CDR3 loop spans 16 amino acids. Germline V gene sequence: CDR1 SGHAT, CDR2 FQNNGV. The CDR3 here is CASSLALGTAFSPLHF. CDR3 bases: TGTGCCAGCAGCTTAGCACTCGGGACTGCTTTTTCACCCCTCCACTTT.

This chain joins TRBV28 and TRBJ2-7, with D perhaps TRBD1 (5 bases). Trimming cost V 5 bases and J 3 bases, with 17 bases left between them. The CDR3 runs 15 residues. The germline V gene encodes CDR1 MDHEN and CDR2 SYDVKM. CDR3 nucleotide sequence: TGTGCCAGCAGTACAGGCCAGCTCCTTAGCTACGAGCAGTACTTC. This codes for CASSTGQLLSYEQYF. Based on the CDR3 plus reference TRBV28 and TRBJ2-7, the full variable domain is DVKVTQSSRYLVKRTGEKVFLECVQDMDHENMFWYRQDPGLGLRLIYFSYDVKMKEKGDIPEGYSVSREKKERFSLILESASTNQTSMYLCASSTGQLLSYEQYFGPGTRLTVT.

This clone has just a few counts. The CDR3 loop reads CASSYGSSGSTDTQYF. Here the CDR3 DNA reads TGTGCCAGCAGTTATGGTAGTAGCGGGAGCACAGATACGCAGTATTTT. The chain couples TRBV6-2 or TRBV6-3 to TRBJ2-3; 7 bases map to TRBD2. The J segment lost 0 bases and the V segment lost 3 bases, leaving 6 bases of the junction unmatched. This CDR3 comprises 16 residues. In germline, CDR1 is MNHEY, CDR2 SVGEGT.

The rearrangement uses TRBV11-2 and TRBJ1-1, with 7 bases aligning to TRBD1. V trimming: 5 bases; J trimming: 3 bases; junction bases outside the gene matches: 6. Germline V lookup: CDR1 SGHAT, CDR2 FQNNGV. The CDR3 runs to 14 residues. CDR3 DNA: TGTGCCAGCAGCACCCAGGGGGGACACACTGAAGCTTTCTTT. Translation gives CASSTQGGHTEAFF.

This chain joins TRBV2 and TRBJ1-2; perhaps TRBD1 as D (5 bases). The CDR3 length is 12 residues. CDR1 and CDR2 (germline): SNHLY, FYNNEI. V was cut by 10 bases and J by 9 bases, with 18 bases left in between. The CDR3 reads CAILWDSVSYTF. CDR3 DNA sequence: TGTGCCATCCTTTGGGACTCGGTGAGCTACACCTTC.

The rearrangement joins TRBV19 to TRBJ1-1; 9 bases align to TRBD1. The germline CDR1 and CDR2 sequences are LNHDA and SQIVND (reference sequence). This CDR3 spans 17 amino acids. The ends lost 4 bases at V and 7 bases at J; junction bases unmatched: 16. The CDR3 loop reads CASSTYSPGQGAFEAFF. CDR3 DNA sequence: TGTGCCAGTAGTACTTACTCCCCGGGACAGGGTGCTTTTGAAGCTTTCTTT.

The V call is TRBV19, the J call TRBJ1-6; D might be TRBD1 (5 bases). V shed 4 bases and J shed 5 bases, with 18 bases lying between them. Germline lookup yields CDR1 LNHDA and CDR2 SQIVND (reference sequence). The CDR3 spans 17 residues. The CDR3 reads CASSTPPGTTNNSPLHF. CDR3 bases: TGTGCCAGTAGTACTCCCCCCGGGACCACTAATAATTCACCCCTCCACTTT.

The chain employs TRBV19 and TRBJ1-6, with no clear D. Trimming cost V 3 bases and J 0 bases, with 6 bases left between them. From germline, CDR1 is LNHDA and CDR2 SQIVND (reference sequence). CDR3 length: 15 amino acids. For the CDR3, the DNA is TGTGCCAGTAGTATGGGAACCTCCTATAATTCACCCCTCCACTTT. This translates into CASSMGTSYNSPLHF.

CDR3 DNA: TGTGCCAGCAGCTTAGGGGGACAGGCCAGAACTTATGGCTACACCTTC. Protein product: CASSLGGQARTYGYTF. The chain links TRBV7-2 to TRBJ1-2; 8 bases align to TRBD1. The germline CDR1 and CDR2 sequences are SGHTA and FQGNSA. Unmatched junction bases numbered 9, after V lost 1 base and J lost 5 bases. This CDR3 has 16 residues.

With respect to this clone: The sample carries other DNA sequences with the same CDR3. The chain combines TRBV12-3 or TRBV12-4 with TRBJ1-2; no definite D call. Trimming removed 3 bases from V and 4 bases from J, with 3 bases in between. This CDR3 comprises 11 residues. CDR3 sequence reads: CASSFGYGYTF. The CDR3 nucleotides are TGTGCCAGCAGTTTTGGCTATGGCTACACCTTC.

This chain links TRBV2 with TRBJ1-6; D gene unclear. The CDR3 sequence is 15 residues long. Germline-derived CDR1 and CDR2 are SNHLY and FYNNEI. V lost 2 bases to trimming and J lost 5 bases, with 10 bases between them. In DNA form, the CDR3 reads TGTGCCAGCAGTGAAATGTACGGAGATAATTCACCCCTCCACTTT. As protein: CASSEMYGDNSPLHF.

This clone has just one count. The V gene is TRBV18, the J gene TRBJ2-2, with D unresolved. Trimming removed 5 bases at V and 0 bases at J, with 7 bases between. CDR1 is KGHSH and CDR2 is LQKENI in the germline V gene. This CDR3 has 14 residues. The chain's CDR3 is CASSSTSNTGELFF. The CDR3, as DNA: TGTGCCAGCTCATCGACATCGAACACCGGGGAGCTGTTTTTT.

The CDR3 nucleotides read TGTGCCAGCTCAGCTAGCGTAACCTACAATGAGCAGTTCTTC. The encoded protein is CASSASVTYNEQFF. The rearrangement uses TRBV18 and TRBJ2-1; D possibly corresponds to TRBD2 (6 bases). Germline CDR1 reads KGHSH; CDR2 reads LQKENI. V dropped 5 bases and J dropped 2 bases, with 10 bases sitting between them. The CDR3 is 14 amino acids.

V usage is TRBV18 and J usage is TRBJ2-7; D uncertain. The V end lost 3 bases, the J end lost 4 bases, and 7 bases lay between the germline ends. This CDR3 has 12 residues. Germline V lookup: CDR1 KGHSH, CDR2 LQKENI. The CDR3 coding sequence is TGTGCCAGCTCACCGCGCCAGTACGAGCAGTACTTC. Encoded protein: CASSPRQYEQYF.

The chain is built from TRBV10-3 and TRBJ1-6; perhaps TRBD1 as D (6 bases). V was shortened by 0 bases and J by 9 bases, with 21 bases between the two germline ends. Germline CDR1 is ENHRY and CDR2 is SYGVKD. The CDR3 consists of 18 residues. CDR3 residues: CAISESDIRGSGASPLHF. The CDR3 region has the DNA TGTGCCATCAGTGAGTCAGATATTCGAGGGTCGGGGGCTTCACCCCTCCACTTT.

The V and J genes are TRBV18 and TRBJ1-1; 8 bases are shared with TRBD1. This CDR3 spans 15 amino acids. Germline V gives CDR1 KGHSH, CDR2 LQKENI. Unmatched junction bases numbered 11, after V lost 2 bases and J lost 9 bases. CDR3 in DNA: TGTGCCAGCTCACCAACCGGACAGGGTATGGCACAAGCTTTCTTT. The encoded protein is CASSPTGQGMAQAFF.

The genes are TRBV3-1 (or the pseudogene TRBV3-2) and TRBJ2-3, with D perhaps matching TRBD1 or TRBD2 (6 bases each). This CDR3 has 16 amino acids. Germline values: CDR1 LGHDT, CDR2 YNNKEL (reference sequence). Trimming left V 4 bases short and J 5 bases short, with 19 bases between. CDR3 sequence: CASSPSLGGQGDTQYF. The CDR3, as DNA: TGTGCCAGCAGCCCATCCCTGGGGGGCCAGGGAGATACGCAGTATTTT.

This sequence joins TRBV2 and TRBJ1-4, with D uncertain. The V end lost 3 bases, the J end lost 5 bases, and 13 bases lay between the germline ends. The CDR3 extends over 15 amino acids. Germline V CDR1 and CDR2: SNHLY, FYNNEI. The CDR3 DNA is TGTGCCAGCAGTGAGAGTACGGCAAACAATGAAAAACTGTTTTTT. Protein product: CASSESTANNEKLFF.